This record concerns one T cell receptor beta chain sequence. An end of the junction does not agree with germline; a read error may underlie this. CDR1 SEHNR and CDR2 FQNEAQ come from the germline V gene (reference sequence). This CDR3 is 12 amino acids long. The sample belongs to a study of cytomegalovirus exposure and HLA in healthy donors. A multiplex PCR was run with 60 Vbeta primers and 13 Jbeta primers. Assay: immunoSEQ multiplex PCR; the TCRdb copy retains only in-frame clones and omits some. The data hold some 190,000 clones, with about 85% observed a single time. This clonotype originated in a boy aged 2 to 10 in good health and CMV-seronegative. This sequence joins TRBV7-9 and TRBJ2-7; 9 bases are a match to TRBD1. The sequenced sample was PBMCs. For the CDR3, the DNA is TGTTCCAGCAGCTTGGACAGGGGAGAGCAGTACTTC. It codes for CSSSLDRGEQYF.